This TCR beta chain was identified in a study of shared clonotypes between healthy human individuals. The wider study: Sampling drew on donors who were two women and three men aged 18 to 49. Overall study findings and caveats: The study generally estimated greater richness for naive than memory subsets.

Libraries were prepared by immunoSEQ multiplex PCR; TCRdb keeps only in-frame clonotypes and omits some of them. The profile covers about 1.1 million clones, with approximately 80% appearing a single time and 0.7% to 0.95% taken by the ten largest. To note about this clone: What it recognizes is unknown.

The donors, healthy adults who were HIV-negative, had experienced no recent acute infections or vaccinations. CD4+ cells underwent separation, giving CD45RA+ naive and CD45RA-negative memory subsets. The germline V gene encodes CDR1 SGHRS and CDR2 YFSETQ. The CDR3 has 18 amino acids. With 5 bases clipped from V and 0 bases from J, the junction kept 9 bases outside the gene matches. Sequenced input: memory CD4+ T cells from PBMCs. Subset of the sample: CD45RA-negative fraction. This sequence was found in a man aged 18-30 years in good health. Some clones in this sample may be carry-over from other donors' samples. This chain connects TRBV5-1 to TRBJ2-6; 9 bases agree with TRBD1. This CDR3 is CASRSTGGARSGANVLTF. CDR3 in DNA: TGCGCCAGCAGGAGTACAGGGGGCGCCCGCTCTGGGGCCAACGTCCTGACTTTC.